This is a list of T cell receptor beta chains from one sample in a study of blood T cells in healthy people across ages. TCRdb re-analysed the 5' RACE reads in MiXCR, keeping a single row per CDR3 protein. The repertoire holds 1,500,000 or so distinct CDR3 sequences, with 40% to 45% as singletons. Sequenced: blood. The receptors were gathered from a woman between 18 and 30 years old in good health. Each CDR3 is given with its conserved first and last residue. Fields, in order: D gene, V gene, J gene, clone size, CDR3 protein, CDR3 DNA. D genes are given only for firm matches. Size tells how often a clone was seen (once, few, many) or the class of an expanded clone, and some rows leave it out.

-	TRBV20-1	TRBJ1-2	-	CSATPWGTYGYTF	TGCAGTGCAACCCCCTGGGGTACCTATGGCTACACCTTC
-	TRBV20-1	TRBJ1-1	-	CSARPAWRNTEAFF	TGCAGTGCTAGACCGGCCTGGCGGAACACTGAAGCTTTCTTT
TRBD1	TRBV12-3/TRBV12-4	TRBJ2-3	-	CASIPGQVTDTQYF	TGTGCCAGCATTCCGGGACAGGTCACAGATACGCAGTATTTT
-	TRBV20-1	TRBJ2-1	-	CSARGGVPAEQFF	TGCAGTGCTAGAGGGGGTGTGCCCGCTGAGCAGTTCTTC
-	TRBV12-3/TRBV12-4	TRBJ1-1	-	CASSFRGTGEAFF	TGTGCCAGCAGTTTTCGGGGTACAGGTGAAGCTTTCTTT
-	TRBV27	TRBJ2-1	-	CASSATGTFKQFF	TGTGCCAGCAGTGCGACAGGCACGTTTAAGCAGTTCTTC
-	TRBV9	TRBJ2-1	-	CASSVGGGTSSYNEQFF	TGTGCCAGCAGCGTAGGCGGCGGGACCAGCTCCTACAATGAGCAGTTCTTC
-	TRBV10-3	TRBJ1-1	few	CAISESDSYTEAFF	TGTGCCATCAGTGAGTCAGACAGCTACACTGAAGCTTTCTTT
TRBD2	TRBV4-3	TRBJ2-5	-	CASSQDFSGRLETQYF	TGCGCCAGCAGCCAAGATTTCAGCGGGAGGTTAGAGACCCAGTACTTC
TRBD1	TRBV12-3/TRBV12-4	TRBJ2-1	-	CASSLPGDRVNLGQFF	TGTGCCAGCAGTTTGCCCGGGGACAGGGTTAATCTTGGCCAGTTCTTC
TRBD2	TRBV3-1	TRBJ2-5	-	CASTAAGGGQETQYF	TGTGCCAGCACCGCAGCGGGGGGAGGGCAAGAGACCCAGTACTTC
-	TRBV20-1	TRBJ1-2	-	CSARGTVRLTYGYTF	TGCAGTGCTAGAGGGACAGTCCGACTCACCTATGGCTACACCTTC
-	TRBV12-3/TRBV12-4	TRBJ1-2	many	CASSLTVLYGYTF	TGTGCCAGCAGCTTGACGGTCCTCTATGGCTACACCTTC
-	TRBV9	TRBJ2-3	-	CASSTTGTGSADTQYF	TGTGCCAGCAGCACGACCGGGACTGGAAGTGCAGATACGCAGTATTTT
-	TRBV29-1	TRBJ1-2	few	CSVEDSGLDLYGYTF	TGCAGCGTTGAGGATTCGGGGTTAGATCTCTATGGCTACACCTTC
-	TRBV28	TRBJ2-3	-	CASSLWTRGRSSTDTQYF	TGTGCCAGCAGTTTATGGACTAGAGGGAGATCTAGCACAGATACGCAGTATTTT
TRBD2	TRBV4-3	TRBJ2-7	few	CASSQISGRRGEQYF	TGCGCCAGCAGCCAAATTAGCGGGAGACGTGGCGAGCAGTACTTC
-	TRBV5-6	TRBJ2-7	few	CASSLIGVSYEQYF	TGTGCCAGCAGCTTGATAGGAGTCAGTTACGAGCAGTACTTC
TRBD2	TRBV20-1	TRBJ2-1	-	CSARTSGPTYNEQFF	TGCAGTGCAAGGACTAGCGGGCCAACCTACAATGAGCAGTTCTTC
-	TRBV7-9	TRBJ1-5	few	CASSLGVSSNQPQHF	TGTGCCAGCAGCCTAGGGGTGTCGAGCAATCAGCCCCAGCATTTT
-	TRBV20-1	TRBJ2-3	few	CSARSRALLGQYF	TGCAGTGCTAGAAGTAGGGCCCTCCTAGGGCAGTATTTT
-	TRBV27	TRBJ2-6	-	CASSSDMVGANVLTF	TGTGCCAGCAGTTCAGACATGGTTGGGGCCAACGTCCTGACTTTC
TRBD2	TRBV29-1	TRBJ2-1	-	CSVGSTSGGSSYNEQFF	TGCAGCGTTGGATCTACTAGCGGGGGCAGCTCCTACAATGAGCAGTTCTTC
TRBD2	TRBV29-1	TRBJ2-1	few	CSATLAALYNEQFF	TGCAGCGCGACACTAGCGGCCCTCTACAATGAGCAGTTCTTC
-	TRBV6-5	TRBJ2-2	-	CASTSRAGELFF	TGTGCCAGCACAAGTCGGGCCGGGGAGCTGTTTTTT
TRBD1	TRBV18	TRBJ1-1	-	CASSPRTGSEAFF	TGTGCCAGCTCCCCTCGGACAGGGAGTGAAGCTTTCTTT
-	TRBV2	TRBJ2-7	-	CASSEDYNYEQYF	TGTGCCAGCAGTGAGGACTATAATTACGAGCAGTACTTC
-	TRBV6-2/TRBV6-3	TRBJ1-4	few	CASSFLGREKLFF	TGTGCCAGCAGTTTCCTAGGACGGGAAAAACTGTTTTTT
TRBD2	TRBV12-5	TRBJ2-1	-	CASGFTPSGRAGNEQFF	TGTGCTAGTGGTTTCACACCCAGCGGGAGGGCCGGGAATGAGCAGTTCTTC
-	TRBV27	TRBJ1-2	-	CASSSARWGNYGYTF	TGTGCCAGCAGTAGCGCCCGGTGGGGAAACTATGGCTACACTTTC
-	TRBV9	TRBJ1-6	few	CASSVRGSSYNSPLHF	TGTGCCAGCAGCGTTAGAGGGAGCTCCTATAATTCACCCCTCCACTTT
-	TRBV12-3/TRBV12-4	TRBJ1-2	-	CASSSDRRNGYTF	TGTGCCAGCAGTTCGGACAGAAGGAATGGCTACACCTTC
TRBD2	TRBV4-1	TRBJ2-5	-	CASSPGLAGGPHQETQYF	TGCGCCAGCAGCCCCGGACTAGCGGGGGGGCCCCACCAAGAGACCCAGTACTTC
-	TRBV4-3	TRBJ1-2	-	CASSQAAGFNYGYTF	TGCGCCAGCAGCCAAGCGGCGGGTTTTAACTATGGCTACACCTTC
TRBD1	TRBV20-1	TRBJ2-7	-	CSASGTVRYNEQYF	TGCAGTGCATCCGGGACAGTAAGGTACAATGAGCAGTACTTC
TRBD1	TRBV6-5	TRBJ2-1	-	CASRREAGTGVNEQFF	TGTGCCAGCAGACGGGAGGCCGGGACAGGGGTAAATGAGCAGTTCTTC
-	TRBV15	TRBJ1-2	-	CATSRDLTGSGYTF	TGTGCCACCAGCAGAGATTTAACGGGATCTGGCTACACCTTC
-	TRBV12-3/TRBV12-4	TRBJ1-3	-	CASSPVVTTIYF	TGTGCCAGCAGCCCAGTGGTGACAACCATATATTTT
-	TRBV7-2	TRBJ2-7	-	CASSLLRDRNYEQYF	TGTGCCAGCAGCTTACTGCGGGACAGAAACTACGAGCAGTACTTC
-	TRBV24-1	TRBJ2-1	-	CATSDPGSSGNEQFF	TGTGCCACCAGTGATCCGGGCTCCTCCGGAAATGAGCAGTTCTTC
-	TRBV4-2	TRBJ1-1	-	CASSQDWQTDWAEAFF	TGTGCCAGCAGCCAAGACTGGCAGACCGACTGGGCTGAAGCTTTCTTT
-	TRBV30	TRBJ1-2	few	CAWSQNYGYTF	TGTGCCTGGAGTCAGAACTATGGCTACACCTTC
-	TRBV9	TRBJ2-1	-	CASSVAGSGREQFF	TGTGCCAGCAGCGTAGCCGGATCGGGGCGGGAGCAGTTCTTC
TRBD2	TRBV11-2	TRBJ2-7	few	CASSDTTRVAGGRIGTYEQYF	TGTGCCAGCAGTGACACCACGAGGGTAGCGGGGGGGCGGATTGGAACCTACGAGCAGTACTTC
-	TRBV6-2/TRBV6-3	TRBJ1-1	-	CASSYVSPGHTEAFF	TGTGCCAGCAGTTACGTATCGCCAGGCCACACCGAAGCTTTCTTT
-	TRBV20-1	TRBJ1-2	few	CSANHRESSGYTF	TGCAGTGCAAACCACAGGGAGTCGAGCGGCTACACCTTC
TRBD2	TRBV12-3/TRBV12-4	TRBJ2-5	few	CASTDSGGGLETQYF	TGTGCCAGCACTGATAGCGGGGGGGGCCTGGAGACCCAGTACTTC
-	TRBV6-2/TRBV6-3	TRBJ1-1	-	CASKDGQMNTEAFF	TGTGCCAGCAAAGACGGACAGATGAACACTGAAGCTTTCTTT
TRBD1	TRBV6-5	TRBJ2-3	few	CASSYRGPTDTQYF	TGTGCCAGCAGCTACAGGGGGCCTACAGATACGCAGTATTTT
-	TRBV28	TRBJ2-7	few	CASSFPGLYNEQYF	TGTGCCAGCAGTTTTCCGGGCCTCTACAATGAGCAGTACTTC
-	TRBV27	TRBJ2-1	-	CASSFAGSFYNEQFF	TGTGCCAGCAGTTTCGCGGGGAGCTTCTACAATGAGCAGTTCTTC
-	TRBV6-6	TRBJ2-1	-	CASSYGMSYNEQFF	TGTGCCAGCAGTTACGGGATGTCCTACAATGAGCAGTTCTTC
-	TRBV4-3	TRBJ2-5	-	CASSQQGAPGTQYF	TGCGCCAGCAGCCAACAGGGTGCCCCAGGGACCCAGTACTTC
-	TRBV12-3/TRBV12-4	TRBJ1-3	-	CASSLATGAGNTIYF	TGTGCCAGCAGTTTAGCTACGGGGGCGGGAAACACCATATATTTT
-	TRBV20-1	TRBJ1-2	-	CSAHHDRQGYGYTF	TGCAGTGCTCACCATGACAGGCAAGGGTATGGCTACACCTTC